Presented here are 10 T cell receptor beta chains from one specimen sequenced in a study of shared clonotypes between healthy human individuals. The repertoire was sequenced with immunoSEQ multiplex PCR; TCRdb's copy has only in-frame clones and lacks some. The table lists 490,000 or so clones, approximately 79% of them singletons. Sequenced sample: PBMCs. Receptor source: a woman aged 35 to 49 in good health. Some clones in this sample may be carry-over from other donors' samples.

The chain carries TRBV6-6 and TRBJ2-7; 9 positions match TRBD1. V lost 6 bases, J lost 6 bases, and 6 bases stayed unmatched. This CDR3 has 13 amino acids. CDR1 MNHNY and CDR2 SVGAGI come from the germline V gene (reference sequence). Here the CDR3 DNA reads TGTGCCAGCAGCCATGGGACAGGGTTCGAGCAGTACTTC. Translated: CASSHGTGFEQYF.

J is TRBJ2-1 and V is TRBV7-6, with TRBD2 matching 11 bases. The CDR3 is 15 residues long. Germline V CDR1 and CDR2: SGHVS, FNYEAQ. Germline trimming cut 5 bases from V and 8 bases from J; bases unmatched to any gene: 8. DNA of the CDR3: TGTGCCAGCAGCCCAGGTAGCGGGAGGGGGGATGAGCAGTTCTTC. Translating it yields CASSPGSGRGDEQFF.

V and J are TRBV5-6 and TRBJ1-5; D unresolved. The CDR3 spans 17 residues. The germline V and J ends were trimmed by 6 bases and 1 base, with 20 bases remaining between them. From germline, CDR1 is SGHDT and CDR2 YYEEEE. Here the CDR3 DNA reads TGTGCCAGCAACTTATCTTACCGTGGAGGCAGCAATCAGCCCCAGCATTTT. Amino acid sequence: CASNLSYRGGSNQPQHF.

Notes on this clone: In the same sample, other DNA sequences code for this CDR3. The chain couples TRBV5-1 to TRBJ1-3; D uncertain. The V gene lost 1 base and the J gene lost 0 bases, with 8 bases spanning the gap. The CDR3 length is 15 residues. Germline assignment: CDR1 SGHRS and CDR2 YFSETQ. CDR3: CASSLFGDSGNTIYF. The CDR3 DNA reads TGCGCCAGCAGCTTGTTCGGTGACTCTGGAAACACCATATATTTT.

V is TRBV5-6 and J is TRBJ1-2; D call uncertain. V lost 1 base, J lost 7 bases, and 11 bases lay in between. Germline values: CDR1 SGHDT, CDR2 YYEEEE. There are 13 residues in the CDR3. CDR3 in amino acids: CASSLWGGGGYTF. CDR3 DNA: TGTGCCAGCAGCTTGTGGGGAGGTGGTGGCTACACCTTC.

This rearrangement joins TRBV4-2 to TRBJ2-5; 12 positions agree with TRBD2. J gave up 5 bases and V 2 bases, and 6 bases lay outside the gene matches. The CDR3 spans 16 residues. Germline V gene lookup returns CDR1 LGHNA and CDR2 YNFKEQ. CDR3 coding DNA: TGTGCCAGCAGCCAACCTAGCGGGAGGGCCAGGGAGACCCAGTACTTC. Amino acids: CASSQPSGRARETQYF.

The rearrangement joins TRBV19 to TRBJ1-2; possibly TRBD1 for D (6 bases). CDR3 length: 14 amino acids. Trimming took 5 bases from V and 0 from J, leaving 10 bases between them. The germline gives CDR1 LNHDA, CDR2 SQIVND (reference sequence). CDR3 bases: TGTGCCAGTAGTGCCACAGGGACTAACTATGGCTACACCTTC. This sequence encodes CASSATGTNYGYTF.

The genes are TRBV13 and TRBJ2-2; 9 bases agree with TRBD2. Germline V gives CDR1 PRHDT, CDR2 FYEKMQ (reference sequence). This CDR3 is 17 amino acids long. The V segment lost 5 bases and the J segment 3 bases; nucleotides outside the gene matches: 10. The CDR3 DNA reads as TGTGCCAGCAGCCCCCTAGTAGCGGGAGATGACACCGGGGAGCTGTTTTTT. Encoded protein: CASSPLVAGDDTGELFF.

CDR3 protein: CASSFSLSSYNEQFF. CDR3 bases: TGTGCCAGCAGTTTTTCTCTGAGCTCCTACAATGAGCAGTTCTTC. The chain combines TRBV28 with TRBJ2-1, with no clear D. The V end was cut by 3 bases, the J end by 0 bases, with 9 bases between. Looked up from germline, CDR1 is MDHEN and CDR2 is SYDVKM. This CDR3 comprises 15 residues.

The chain uses TRBV18 and TRBJ2-2; D is possibly TRBD2 (6 bases). CDR1 and CDR2 from the germline V gene are KGHSH and LQKENI. V dropped 2 bases and J dropped 1 base, with 17 bases sitting between them. The CDR3 runs to 18 residues. CDR3 bases: TGTGCCAGCTCACCAACGGTATCGGGAGCTGGGAACACCGGGGAGCTGTTTTTT. It is translated as CASSPTVSGAGNTGELFF.